The 5 T cell receptor beta chains below come from one sample, sequenced in a study of T cells expressing NK-cell markers. Using the 5' RACE reads, TCRdb records one entry per CDR3 protein without DNA. Reported are a few hundred thousand distinct CDR3 sequences; the ten largest clones contain roughly 5.2%. Sequencing was carried out using blood T cells: a sorted CD56 or NKG2C T cell subset, CD4+ or CD8+ T cells, or bulk PBMC T cells (not recorded which). These receptors were collected from a man aged 18 to 69 in good health.

The V and J genes are TRBV9 and TRBJ2-7; TCRdb's assignment of TRBD2 cannot be checked, as there is no DNA. The CDR3 covers 15 residues. CDR1 is SGDLS and CDR2 is YYNGEE in the germline V gene. CDR3 sequence reads: CASSVGSGGSGEQYF.

V and J are TRBV5-6 and TRBJ2-5; the D call of TRBD1 rests on TCRdb alone, since no DNA is present to check it. The CDR3 spans 20 residues. CDR1 and CDR2 from the germline V gene are SGHDT and YYEEEE. The CDR3 here is CASSLDTTGGIGLPGETQYF.

The J gene is TRBJ1-1, the V gene TRBV7-7. The CDR3 is 13 residues long. Germline lookup yields CDR1 SSHAT and CDR2 FNYEAQ (reference sequence). The CDR3 protein is CASSQDRTTEAFF.

V and J are TRBV11-2 and TRBJ2-7. This CDR3 spans 14 amino acids. Germline-derived CDR1 and CDR2 are SGHAT and FQNNGV. CDR3 residues: CASSFPGIVYEQYF.

V is TRBV21-1 and J is TRBJ2-2; TCRdb calls TRBD1, which cannot be checked without DNA. TRBV21-1 is marked as a pseudogene. The CDR3 runs 16 residues. This chain's CDR3 is CASSIPRGWDTGELFF.